This is a list of T cell receptor beta chains from one sample in a study of blood T cells in healthy people across ages. TCRdb reanalysed the 5' RACE reads using MiXCR and keeps one entry per CDR3 protein. The data contain some 930,000 distinct CDR3 sequences, 25% to 30% of them singletons. The sample also formed part of further work on T cells of mothers and their children.

The specimen sequenced was blood. These receptors were taken from a woman in her forties in good health. Each CDR3 is given with its conserved first and last residue. Each record gives: V gene, J gene, D gene, clone size, CDR3 DNA, CDR3 protein. A D gene is named only where the DNA matches it firmly. Clone size is shown for a subset of rows, as once, few, many or a class of expanded clone.

>TRBV12-3/TRBV12-4|TRBJ1-2|.|many
TGTGCCAGCAGGGGGACCGGCTATGGCTACACCTTC
CASRGTGYGYTF
>TRBV27|TRBJ2-7|TRBD2|.
TGTGCCAGCAGGACTCGGGGAGGGTATTACTACGAGCAGTACTTC
CASRTRGGYYYEQYF
>TRBV11-2|TRBJ2-1|TRBD2|.
TGTGCCAGCAGCCTCGGGACTAGCGGGCTAACGAGGAATGAGCAGTTCTTC
CASSLGTSGLTRNEQFF
>TRBV20-1|TRBJ1-2|.|many
TGCAGTGCTACAGCCAGCGTGGCGGCGAGGGGCTACACCTTC
CSATASVAARGYTF
>TRBV12-3/TRBV12-4|TRBJ1-1|.|.
TGTGCCAGCAGACGCGGGCGGGGACCGGCGGCTTTCTTT
CASRRGRGPAAFF
>TRBV12-3/TRBV12-4|TRBJ2-3|.|.
TGTGCCAGCAGTGCGGGGATAATGAGCACAGATACGCAGTATTTT
CASSAGIMSTDTQYF
>TRBV24-1|TRBJ2-3|TRBD1|.
TGTGCCACCAGTGATACCCGGGACAGGACTGATACGCAGTATTTT
CATSDTRDRTDTQYF
>TRBV6-5|TRBJ2-1|TRBD2|.
TGTGCCAGCAGCAGGGGGACTAGCCTGGGGAATGAGCAGTTCTTC
CASSRGTSLGNEQFF
>TRBV28|TRBJ1-4|.|few
TGTGCCAGCAGTTTATTAGGGTTCAATGAAAAACTGTTTTTT
CASSLLGFNEKLFF
>TRBV19|TRBJ2-2|.|.
TGTGCCAGTAGTGCTAGGTCCGCCGGGGAGCTGTTTTTT
CASSARSAGELFF
>TRBV3-1|TRBJ2-4|.|many
TGTGCCAGCAGCCGGGACGGCGGTGGCCTAGCCAAAAACATTCAGTACTTC
CASSRDGGGLAKNIQYF
>TRBV4-1|TRBJ2-3|TRBD2|.
TGCGCCAGCAGCCAGCCCTGGCGGGGGGGTCGCACAGATACGCAGTATTTT
CASSQPWRGGRTDTQYF
>TRBV5-4|TRBJ2-7|TRBD2|many
TGTGCCAGCAGCTTGGAACTAGCGGGGGGCTACGAGCAGTACTTC
CASSLELAGGYEQYF
>TRBV12-5|TRBJ1-1|TRBD1|.
TGTGCTAGTGGTTTGATGGACAGGGAGGGCACTGAAGCTTTCTTT
CASGLMDREGTEAFF
>TRBV6-5|TRBJ2-5|.|few
TGTGCCAGCAGTTACTCCGGAACCCAGTACTTC
CASSYSGTQYF
>TRBV20-1|TRBJ1-6|.|few
TGCAGTGCTAGAGTTGCGACTACAGGGCCGCCGCGTTCACCCCTCCACTTT
CSARVATTGPPRSPLHF
>TRBV9|TRBJ2-5|TRBD2|.
TGTGCCAGCAGCGGTAGCGGGGGGGAGCTGGAGACCCAGTACTTC
CASSGSGGELETQYF
>TRBV5-5|TRBJ2-5|.|many
TGTGCCAGCAGCTTGGTCATTGGGACCCAGTACTTC
CASSLVIGTQYF
>TRBV29-1|TRBJ1-4|.|.
TGCAGCGTTTCGGCAGGGCTGAGTGAAAAACTGTTTTTT
CSVSAGLSEKLFF
>TRBV4-1|TRBJ1-2|.|.
TGCGCCAGCAGCCAAACACCGGGACTGAACTATGGCTACACCTTC
CASSQTPGLNYGYTF
>TRBV5-1|TRBJ1-2|TRBD1|many
TGCGCCAGCAGCTTTTCGGGACAGGGATTAGGCTACACCTTC
CASSFSGQGLGYTF
>TRBV5-1|TRBJ1-1|.|.
TGCGCCAGCAGCTTGGATATCAGAACTGAAGCTTTCTTT
CASSLDIRTEAFF
>TRBV12-5|TRBJ2-7|.|.
TGTGCTAGTGGTTTCGACAGCTACGAGCAGTACTTC
CASGFDSYEQYF
>TRBV5-1|TRBJ1-2|.|.
TGCGCCAGCGGCTTGGAAAGGGGATCCCTCTATGGCTACACCTTC
CASGLERGSLYGYTF
>TRBV28|TRBJ1-5|.|.
TGTGCCAGCAGGGGTGGGGGCAGAAGCAATCAGCCCCAGCATTTT
CASRGGGRSNQPQHF
>TRBV27|TRBJ1-3|.|.
TGTGCCAGCAGTCCCACAGGGAAGAGAAACACCATATATTTT
CASSPTGKRNTIYF
>TRBV20-1|TRBJ1-1|.|.
TGCAGTGCGGTGGACGAGCCGGAGGAAGCTTTCTTT
CSAVDEPEEAFF
>TRBV6-2/TRBV6-3|TRBJ2-7|.|.
TGTGCCAGCAGTTACCTAGGTAGCTCCTACAATGAGCAGTACTTC
CASSYLGSSYNEQYF